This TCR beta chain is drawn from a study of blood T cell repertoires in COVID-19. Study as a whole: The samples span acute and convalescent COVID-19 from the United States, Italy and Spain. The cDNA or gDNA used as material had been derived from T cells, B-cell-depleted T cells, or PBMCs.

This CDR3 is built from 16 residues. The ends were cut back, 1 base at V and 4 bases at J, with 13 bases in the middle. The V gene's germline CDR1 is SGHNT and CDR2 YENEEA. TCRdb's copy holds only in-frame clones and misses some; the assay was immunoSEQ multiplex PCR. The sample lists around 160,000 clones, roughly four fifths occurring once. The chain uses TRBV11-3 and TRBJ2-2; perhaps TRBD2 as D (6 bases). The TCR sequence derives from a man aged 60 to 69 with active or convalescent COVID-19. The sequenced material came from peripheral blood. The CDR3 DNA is TGTGCCAGCAGCTTAGGTGGGAGAGCGGGCACCGGGGAGCTGTTTTTT. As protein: CASSLGGRAGTGELFF.